The rows below give T cell receptor beta chains drawn from one sample of a study of T cell responses to AZD1222 COVID-19 vaccine. Repertoires were generated with immunoSEQ multiplex PCR, while TCRdb's copy carries only in-frame clones and drops some. The sample carries some 100,000 clones, more than 75% recorded once. The source was peripheral blood, collected on day 0 of AZD1222 vaccination. Receptors originate from an adult in good health. CDR3s include the opening cysteine and the closing phenylalanine or tryptophan. Fields, in order: J gene, D gene, V gene, CDR3 DNA, CDR3 protein. The D gene is left open where the match is weak.

j_gene: TRBJ2-3
d_gene: -
v_gene: TRBV20-1
CDR3nt: TGCAGTGCTAGTCGCCTGAGACAGTTACCAACAGATACGCAGTATTTT
CDR3aa: CSASRLRQLPTDTQYF

j_gene: TRBJ2-1
d_gene: TRBD2
v_gene: TRBV5-1
CDR3nt: TGCGCCAGCAGCTTGACAGGCCAGGATGTAGCGGGAGTCTCGGAGCAGTTCTTC
CDR3aa: CASSLTGQDVAGVSEQFF

j_gene: TRBJ2-7
d_gene: -
v_gene: TRBV6-4
CDR3nt: TGTGCCCGCCAGTACGAGCAGTACTTC
CDR3aa: CARQYEQYF

j_gene: TRBJ2-5
d_gene: -
v_gene: TRBV2
CDR3nt: TGTGCCAGCAGTGAATTGGGTGGTCAAGAGACCCAGTACTTC
CDR3aa: CASSELGGQETQYF

j_gene: TRBJ2-3
d_gene: TRBD2
v_gene: TRBV11-3
CDR3nt: TGTGCCAGCAGCTTAGGTCGCGGGAGCGGCACAGATACGCAGTATTTT
CDR3aa: CASSLGRGSGTDTQYF

j_gene: TRBJ1-2
d_gene: -
v_gene: TRBV14
CDR3nt: TGTGCCAGCAGCCAAGGGGGTCAGGATATTGGTTACACCTTC
CDR3aa: CASSQGGQDIGYTF

j_gene: TRBJ1-3
d_gene: -
v_gene: TRBV3-1/TRBV3-2
CDR3nt: TGTGCCAGCAGCCCCCCCAGTCACTCTGGAAACACCATATATTTT
CDR3aa: CASSPPSHSGNTIYF

j_gene: TRBJ1-5
d_gene: -
v_gene: TRBV6-5
CDR3nt: TGTGCCAGCAGTAACGGACAGTCCCATCAGCCCCAGCATTTT
CDR3aa: CASSNGQSHQPQHF

j_gene: TRBJ1-1
d_gene: TRBD1
v_gene: TRBV6-5
CDR3nt: TGTGCCAGCAGTTACTCTTTAACAGGGGGAACTGAAGCTTTCTTT
CDR3aa: CASSYSLTGGTEAFF

j_gene: TRBJ1-2
d_gene: -
v_gene: TRBV5-1
CDR3nt: TGCGCCAGCAGCTCGGACGGCCCTAACTATGGCTACACCTTC
CDR3aa: CASSSDGPNYGYTF

j_gene: TRBJ2-5
d_gene: TRBD2
v_gene: TRBV2
CDR3nt: TGTGCCAGCAGAGGGACTAGCGTAGAGACCCAGTACTTC
CDR3aa: CASRGTSVETQYF

j_gene: TRBJ1-1
d_gene: TRBD1
v_gene: TRBV3-1/TRBV3-2
CDR3nt: TGTGCCAGCAGCCGGCCAGGGGGTTACACTGAAGCTTTCTTT
CDR3aa: CASSRPGGYTEAFF

j_gene: TRBJ1-3
d_gene: TRBD1
v_gene: TRBV12-3/TRBV12-4
CDR3nt: TGTGCCAGCGGGACAGGGCCTGGAAACACCATATATTTT
CDR3aa: CASGTGPGNTIYF

j_gene: TRBJ1-2
d_gene: -
v_gene: TRBV27
CDR3nt: TGTGCCAGCAGTCCCTACCGGGGCCGTGATGACTATGGCTACACCTTC
CDR3aa: CASSPYRGRDDYGYTF